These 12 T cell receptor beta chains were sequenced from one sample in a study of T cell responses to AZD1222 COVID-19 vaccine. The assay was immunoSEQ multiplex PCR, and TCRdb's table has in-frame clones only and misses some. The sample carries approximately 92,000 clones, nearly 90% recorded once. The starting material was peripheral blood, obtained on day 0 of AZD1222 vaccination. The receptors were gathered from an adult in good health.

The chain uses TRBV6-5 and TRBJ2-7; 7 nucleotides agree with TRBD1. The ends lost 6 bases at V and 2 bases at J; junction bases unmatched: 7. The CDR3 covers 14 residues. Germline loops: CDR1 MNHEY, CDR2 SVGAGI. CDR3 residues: CASSAAGTAYEQYV. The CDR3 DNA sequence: TGTGCCAGCAGCGCTGCAGGGACAGCCTACGAGCAGTACGTC.

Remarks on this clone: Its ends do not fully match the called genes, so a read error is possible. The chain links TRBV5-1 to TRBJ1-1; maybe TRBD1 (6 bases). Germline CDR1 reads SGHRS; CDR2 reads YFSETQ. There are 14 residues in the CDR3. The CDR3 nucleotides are TGTGCCAGCAGGTCGGGACAACAGAACACTGAAGCTTTCTTT. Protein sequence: CASRSGQQNTEAFF.

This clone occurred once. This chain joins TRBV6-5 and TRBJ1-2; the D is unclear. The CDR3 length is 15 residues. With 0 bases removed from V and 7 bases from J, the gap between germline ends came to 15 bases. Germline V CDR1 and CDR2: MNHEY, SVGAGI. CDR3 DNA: TGTGCCAGCAGTTACTCATCCCCCCCTCGGGGTGGCTACACCTTC. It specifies CASSYSSPPRGGYTF.

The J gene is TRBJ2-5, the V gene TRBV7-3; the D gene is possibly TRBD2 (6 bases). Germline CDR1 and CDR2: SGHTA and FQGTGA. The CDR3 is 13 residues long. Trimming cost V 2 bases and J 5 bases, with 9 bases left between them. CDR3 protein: CASSLRGRETQYF. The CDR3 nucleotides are TGTGCCAGCAGCTTACGGGGGAGGGAGACCCAGTACTTC.

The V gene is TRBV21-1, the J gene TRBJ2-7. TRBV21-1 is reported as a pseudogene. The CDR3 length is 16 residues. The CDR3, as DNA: TGTGCCAGCAGCCCTCTTTCCCTCCTGAAGGGTCAAGAGCAGTACTTC. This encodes CASSPLSLLKGQEQYF.

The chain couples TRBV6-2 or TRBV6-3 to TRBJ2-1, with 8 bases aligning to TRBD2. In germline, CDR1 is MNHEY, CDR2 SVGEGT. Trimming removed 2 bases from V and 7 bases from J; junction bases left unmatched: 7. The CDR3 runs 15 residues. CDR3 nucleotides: TGTGCCAGCAGTTACGAAGCGGGAGCCTTAAATGAGCAGTTCTTC. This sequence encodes CASSYEAGALNEQFF.

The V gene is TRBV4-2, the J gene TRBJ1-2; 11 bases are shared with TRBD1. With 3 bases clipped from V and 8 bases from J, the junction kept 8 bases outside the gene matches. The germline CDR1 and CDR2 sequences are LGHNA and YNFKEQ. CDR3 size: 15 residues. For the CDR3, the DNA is TGTGCCAGCAGCCAGGTAGGACAGGGGGCCTCAGGCTACACCTTC. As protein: CASSQVGQGASGYTF.

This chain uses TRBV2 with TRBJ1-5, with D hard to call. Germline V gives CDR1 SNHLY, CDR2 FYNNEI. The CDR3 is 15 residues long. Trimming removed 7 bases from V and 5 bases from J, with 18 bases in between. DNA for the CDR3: TGTGCCAGCACCCCTGGGAGTCTAGCACATCAGCCCCAGCATTTT. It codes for CASTPGSLAHQPQHF.

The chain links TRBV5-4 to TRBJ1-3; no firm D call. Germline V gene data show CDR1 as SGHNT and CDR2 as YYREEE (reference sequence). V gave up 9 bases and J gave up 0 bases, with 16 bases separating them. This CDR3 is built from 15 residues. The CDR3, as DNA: TGTGCCACCTCTGTTTTGGCCCGCTCTGGAAACACCATATATTTT. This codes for CATSVLARSGNTIYF.

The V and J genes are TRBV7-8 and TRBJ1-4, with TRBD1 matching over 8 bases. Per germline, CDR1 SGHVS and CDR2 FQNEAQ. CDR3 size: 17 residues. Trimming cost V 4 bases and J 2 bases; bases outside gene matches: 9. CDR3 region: CASSSIGQGRTNEKLFF. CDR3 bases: TGTGCCAGCAGCTCCATAGGACAGGGACGGACTAATGAAAAACTGTTTTTT. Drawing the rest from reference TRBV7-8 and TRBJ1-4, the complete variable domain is GAGVSQSPRYKVAKRGQDVALRCDPISGHVSLFWYQQALGQGPEFLTYFQNEAQLDKSGLPSDRFFAERPEGSVSTLKIQRTQQEDSAVYLCASSSIGQGRTNEKLFFGSGTQLSVL.

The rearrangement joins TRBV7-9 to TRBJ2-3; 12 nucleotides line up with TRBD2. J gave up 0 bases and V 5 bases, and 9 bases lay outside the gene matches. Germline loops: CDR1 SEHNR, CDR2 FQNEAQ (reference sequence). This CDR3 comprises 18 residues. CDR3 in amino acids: CASSHTSGGFSSTDTQYF. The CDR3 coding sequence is TGTGCCAGCAGCCACACTAGCGGGGGGTTCTCTAGCACAGATACGCAGTATTTT.

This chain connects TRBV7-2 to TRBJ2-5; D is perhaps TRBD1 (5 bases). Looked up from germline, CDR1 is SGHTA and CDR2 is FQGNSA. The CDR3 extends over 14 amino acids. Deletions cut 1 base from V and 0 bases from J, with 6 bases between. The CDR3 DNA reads TGTGCCAGCAGCTTAGGACAGTACCAAGAGACCCAGTACTTC. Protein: CASSLGQYQETQYF.